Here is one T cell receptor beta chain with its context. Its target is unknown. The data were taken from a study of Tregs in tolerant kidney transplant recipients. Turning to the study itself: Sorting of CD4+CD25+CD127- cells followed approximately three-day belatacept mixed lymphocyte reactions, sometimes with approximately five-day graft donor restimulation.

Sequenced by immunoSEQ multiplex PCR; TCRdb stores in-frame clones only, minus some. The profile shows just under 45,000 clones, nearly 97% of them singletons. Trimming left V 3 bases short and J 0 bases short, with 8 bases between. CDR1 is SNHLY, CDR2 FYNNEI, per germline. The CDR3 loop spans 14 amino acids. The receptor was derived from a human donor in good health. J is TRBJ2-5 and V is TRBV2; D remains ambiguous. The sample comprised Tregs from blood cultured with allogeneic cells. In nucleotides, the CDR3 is TGTGCCAGCAGTGATGGTACTTACCAAGAGACCCAGTACTTC. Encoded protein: CASSDGTYQETQYF.